A selection of T cell receptor beta chains follows, all from one sample in a study of blood T cell repertoires in COVID-19. Sequenced by immunoSEQ multiplex PCR; TCRdb stores in-frame clones only, minus some. The sample has about 300,000 clones, 85% seen once. The sequencing input was PBMCs or T cells enriched from blood (not recorded which). All receptors come from a woman aged 50 to 60 who had recovered from COVID-19. Both conserved end residues are part of each CDR3. The D gene is left open where the match is weak. Some rows mark clone size as missing; the rest say once, few, many or name a class of expanded clone.

V	size	J	D	CDR3	DNA
TRBV9	NA	TRBJ2-5	NA	CASSAYGAGETQYF	TGTGCCAGCAGCGCCTACGGAGCAGGGGAGACCCAGTACTTC
TRBV28	NA	TRBJ1-5	TRBD1	CASSAPGQVYSNQPQHF	TGTGCCAGCAGTGCCCCGGGACAGGTATATAGCAATCAGCCCCAGCATTTT
TRBV7-2	once	TRBJ2-7	TRBD2	CASSSRGAGERYEQYF	TGTGCCAGCAGCTCCCGGGGAGCGGGAGAACGTTACGAGCAGTACTTC
TRBV19	NA	TRBJ2-1	TRBD1	CASSVGQGGGDNEQFF	TGTGCCAGTAGTGTGGGACAGGGGGGCGGTGACAATGAGCAGTTCTTC
TRBV4-1	NA	TRBJ2-7	TRBD2	CASSHSGSGSSYEQYF	TGCGCCAGCAGCCATAGCGGGTCTGGGAGCTCCTACGAGCAGTACTTC
TRBV6-5	NA	TRBJ2-2	NA	CASSSRGSSGELFF	TGTGCCAGCAGTTCGCGGGGTTCTTCCGGGGAGCTGTTTTTT
TRBV18	NA	TRBJ1-4	NA	CASSPTQNNEKLFF	TGTGCCAGCTCACCGACACAGAATAATGAAAAACTGTTTTTT
TRBV10-2	NA	TRBJ1-1	NA	CASSGAGVSEAFF	TGCGCCAGCAGTGGTGCAGGGGTGTCTGAAGCTTTCTTT
TRBV12-3/TRBV12-4	NA	TRBJ2-2	NA	CASSPRSGELFF	TGTGCCAGCAGTCCCCGTTCCGGGGAGCTGTTTTTT
TRBV30	NA	TRBJ2-1	NA	CAWSVAPQRNEQFF	TGTGCCTGGAGTGTGGCGCCCCAGAGGAATGAGCAGTTCTTC
TRBV11-2	NA	TRBJ1-3	TRBD1	CASSLDVGQGMSGNTIYF	TGTGCCAGCAGCTTAGATGTGGGACAGGGGATGAGCGGAAACACCATATATTTT
TRBV5-1	NA	TRBJ2-7	TRBD2	CASRRSSGRGYEQYF	TGCGCCAGCAGACGTTCTAGCGGGCGGGGGTACGAGCAGTACTTC
TRBV11-2	NA	TRBJ1-6	NA	CASSTSGAQGSNSPLHF	TGTGCCAGCAGTACCAGTGGGGCTCAGGGGTCGAATTCACCCCTCCACTTT
TRBV19	few	TRBJ1-3	TRBD1	CATASQGASGNTIYF	TGTGCCACCGCATCACAGGGGGCGTCTGGAAACACCATATATTTT
TRBV18	NA	TRBJ2-7	TRBD2	CASSPVLAGGSLEYF	TGTGCCAGCTCACCCGTCCTAGCGGGAGGCTCCTTGGAGTACTTC
TRBV7-2	NA	TRBJ1-5	TRBD1	CASSRNRGDQPQHF	TGTGCCAGCAGCCGGAACAGGGGGGATCAGCCCCAGCATTTT
TRBV5-1	NA	TRBJ2-4	TRBD1	CASSRSGQGENIQYF	TGCGCCAGCAGCAGGTCGGGACAGGGGGAGAACATTCAGTACTTC
TRBV3-1/TRBV3-2	once	TRBJ2-7	TRBD2	CASSQDPAGGPYEQYF	TGTGCCAGCAGCCAAGATCCAGCGGGGGGACCCTACGAGCAGTACTTC
TRBV3-1/TRBV3-2	NA	TRBJ2-3	TRBD1	CASSQAGTAQYF	TGTGCCAGCAGCCAAGCCGGGACAGCGCAGTATTTT
TRBV24-1	NA	TRBJ2-1	NA	CATRATSNEQFF	TGTGCCACCAGGGCCACTAGCAATGAGCAGTTCTTC
TRBV6-2/TRBV6-3	few	TRBJ1-2	NA	CASSSTGTGSYTF	TGTGCCAGCAGTTCGACAGGAACCGGGAGCTACACCTTC
TRBV5-1	NA	TRBJ2-7	TRBD2	CASSPRQGGYEQYF	TGCGCCAGCAGCCCCCGGCAGGGAGGGTACGAGCAGTACTTC
TRBV27	NA	TRBJ1-2	NA	CASSPQGHYGYTF	TGTGCCAGCAGTCCACAGGGTCACTATGGCTACACCTTC
TRBV7-3	NA	TRBJ2-1	NA	CASSLRVRDEQFF	TGTGCCAGCAGCTTACGGGTCCGCGATGAGCAGTTCTTC
TRBV2	NA	TRBJ2-1	NA	CASRSSVYNEQFF	TGTGCCAGCCGCTCTAGCGTATACAATGAGCAGTTCTTC
TRBV28	few	TRBJ1-2	TRBD1	CASSETGEIDYGYTF	TGTGCCAGCAGTGAGACAGGGGAAATTGACTATGGCTACACCTTC
TRBV19	NA	TRBJ1-5	NA	CASSYSSNQPQHF	TGTGCCAGTAGTTACAGCAGCAATCAGCCCCAGCATTTT
TRBV9	NA	TRBJ2-2	TRBD2	CASSVEGGTNTGELFF	TGTGCCAGCAGCGTAGAGGGAGGGACGAACACCGGGGAGCTGTTTTTT
TRBV5-4	NA	TRBJ1-5	TRBD1	CASSSGQGVNQPQHF	TGTGCCAGCAGCTCCGGACAGGGCGTCAATCAGCCCCAGCATTTT
TRBV19	NA	TRBJ2-3	TRBD1	CASSIGQADTQYF	TGTGCCAGTAGTATTGGACAGGCAGATACGCAGTATTTT
TRBV11-2	once	TRBJ1-2	NA	CASSPRREPSYGYTF	TGTGCCAGCAGTCCGAGAAGGGAGCCTAGCTATGGCTACACCTTC
TRBV6-1	once	TRBJ1-2	NA	CASTAGNYGYTF	TGTGCCAGCACAGCAGGGAACTATGGCTACACCTTC
TRBV2	NA	TRBJ1-5	NA	CASSGEDPGQHF	TGTGCCAGCAGTGGGGAGGACCCAGGGCAGCATTTT
TRBV7-2	NA	TRBJ1-2	NA	CASSLLTVNGYTF	TGTGCCAGCAGCCTCCTGACAGTAAATGGCTACACCTTC
TRBV29-1	NA	TRBJ2-1	NA	CSVRSSSYNEQFF	TGCAGCGTGAGGTCCAGCTCCTACAATGAGCAGTTCTTC
TRBV5-1	NA	TRBJ2-5	NA	CASSAETGQETQYF	TGCGCCAGCAGCGCCGAGACAGGTCAAGAGACCCAGTACTTC
TRBV11-2	NA	TRBJ2-7	TRBD1	CASSSTTGVYEQYF	TGTGCCAGCAGTTCTACAACAGGGGTCTACGAGCAGTACTTC
TRBV27	NA	TRBJ2-3	TRBD2	CATAGVAGGPDTQYF	TGTGCCACCGCTGGGGTAGCGGGGGGCCCGGATACGCAGTATTTT
TRBV5-1	NA	TRBJ2-1	TRBD1	CASSFLQGSSYNEQFF	TGCGCCAGCAGCTTCCTACAGGGGAGCTCCTACAATGAGCAGTTCTTC
TRBV6-5	NA	TRBJ2-1	TRBD2	CASGSLAGGNNEQFF	TGTGCCAGCGGGAGCCTAGCGGGGGGGAACAATGAGCAGTTCTTC
TRBV25-1	once	TRBJ1-1	NA	CASRAGRWGTEAFF	TGTGCCAGCAGGGCGGGCCGATGGGGCACTGAAGCTTTCTTT
TRBV6-5	NA	TRBJ1-2	NA	CASSYRAPNYGYTF	TGTGCCAGCAGTTACAGAGCTCCTAACTATGGCTACACCTTC
TRBV12-3/TRBV12-4	NA	TRBJ1-2	NA	CASSLAARLSYTF	TGTGCCAGCAGTTTAGCGGCACGTTTGAGCTACACCTTC
TRBV3-1/TRBV3-2	NA	TRBJ1-3	NA	CASSIGVGNTIYF	TGTGCCAGCAGCATAGGGGTGGGAAACACCATATATTTT
TRBV3-1/TRBV3-2	NA	TRBJ2-1	TRBD2	CASSTQRLAGGSNEQFF	TGTGCCAGCAGCACTCAGAGACTAGCGGGAGGTAGTAATGAGCAGTTCTTC
TRBV7-9	NA	TRBJ2-4	NA	CASSLFLGQPKNIQYF	TGTGCCAGCAGCTTATTTTTAGGACAGCCCAAAAACATTCAGTACTTC
TRBV19	NA	TRBJ1-1	NA	CASSIKEGVGAFF	TGTGCCAGTAGTATTAAGGAGGGTGTTGGAGCTTTCTTT
TRBV29-1	NA	TRBJ1-6	NA	CSVEAGKTKIF	TGCAGCGTTGAGGCAGGGAAAACGAAGATTTTT